This TCR beta chain was documented in a study of regulatory T cells in long-lasting Graves disease. Across the whole study: Under 3 months of antithyroid drugs had been taken by newly diagnosed Graves' patients. Broader study findings: A greater number of public clonotypes (2,741) was shared by persistent patients than by new patients (approximately 1,000).

V shed 7 bases and J 8 bases; nucleotides not matched to a gene: 5. The CDR3 totals 13 residues. In germline, CDR1 is LNHDA, CDR2 SQIVND (reference sequence). According to the study, TCR beta libraries were built with iRepertoire HTBI primers and CDR3-region Arm-PCR. TCRdb re-called the multiplex PCR reads through MiXCR, storing one row per CDR3 protein. The table shows hundreds of thousands of distinct CDR3 sequences, with around 15% occurring only once. In its sample, this clonotype was seen a few times. Its antigen is not known. Time point of the sample: newly diagnosed GD, antithyroid drugs for less than 3 months. There was RNA extracted from PBMCs, and the TCR library was made from it. By American Thyroid Association guidelines, Graves' disease was diagnosed in the cohort. In addition, the sample was reused for a study of T cells in Graves' hyperthyroidism and ophthalmopathy. As that study records: Ophthalmopathy cases were set apart from stable hyperthyroidism by a 13 V-J model.

This chain joins TRBV19 and TRBJ1-6; 7 bases are a match to TRBD1. The source material was peripheral blood mononuclear cells (PBMCs), sampled at new diagnosis, from a patient treated with antithyroid drugs. The clonotype was recovered from a middle-aged woman with Graves disease. CDR3 protein: CASIGQGDSPLHF. CDR3 DNA sequence: TGTGCCAGTATAGGGCAGGGGGATTCACCCCTCCACTTT. Full variable domain (rest looked up from reference TRBV19 and TRBJ1-6): DGGITQSPKYLFRKEGQNVTLSCEQNLNHDAMYWYRQDPGQGLRLIYYSQIVNDFQKGDIAEGYSVSREKKESFPLTVTSAQKNPTAFYLCASIGQGDSPLHFGNGTRLTVT.